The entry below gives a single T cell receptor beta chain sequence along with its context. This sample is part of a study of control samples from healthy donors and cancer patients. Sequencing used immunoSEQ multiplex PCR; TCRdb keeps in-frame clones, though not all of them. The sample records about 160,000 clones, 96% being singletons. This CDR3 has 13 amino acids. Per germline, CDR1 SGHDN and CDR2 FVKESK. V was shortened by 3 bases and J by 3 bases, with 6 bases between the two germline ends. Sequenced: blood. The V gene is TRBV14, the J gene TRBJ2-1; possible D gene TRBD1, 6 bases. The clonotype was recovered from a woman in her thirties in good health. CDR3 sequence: CASSHRGYNEQFF. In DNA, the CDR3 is TGTGCCAGCAGCCACAGGGGCTACAATGAGCAGTTCTTC.